Listed here are 7 T cell receptor beta chains from one sample, sequenced in a study of blood T cells in healthy people across ages. The second PCR ran roughly 6 to 11 cycles with a sample-barcoded 5' primer and J-beta primers. One entry per CDR3 protein, called by TCRdb with MiXCR from the 5' RACE reads. This table holds just over 800,000 distinct CDR3 sequences, around 62% found once. The specimen was blood. The receptors come from a man aged 30-40 years in good health.

Concerning this clonotype: This may be a read error: a much more frequent sequence differs by one nucleotide. The rearrangement uses TRBV7-2 and TRBJ2-7, with 7 bases fitting TRBD2. CDR3 length: 13 amino acids. V shed 0 bases and J 9 bases; nucleotides not matched to a gene: 5. Germline V gene data show CDR1 as SGHTA and CDR2 as FQGNSA. CDR3 sequence reads: CASSLARGSGQYF. The CDR3 region has the DNA TGTGCCAGCAGCTTAGCGCGGGGGAGCGGGCAGTACTTC.

The chain couples TRBV6-2 or TRBV6-3 to TRBJ2-7; TRBD2 is a possible D gene (5 bases). Germline assignment: CDR1 MNHEY and CDR2 SVGEGT. This CDR3 contains 16 residues. V was cut by 0 bases and J by 2 bases, with 14 bases left in between. CDR3 protein: CASSYSIKARAYEQYF. For the CDR3, the DNA is TGTGCCAGCAGTTACTCGATAAAGGCGAGGGCCTACGAGCAGTACTTC.

The chain is built from TRBV5-1 and TRBJ2-6; 8 bases line up with TRBD1. There are 17 residues in the CDR3. Trimming cost V 4 bases and J 0 bases; bases outside gene matches: 6. CDR1 SGHRS and CDR2 YFSETQ come from the germline V gene. The DNA of the CDR3 is TGCGCCAGCAGCAGGACAGGGACGAACTCTGGGGCCAACGTCCTGACTTTC. Translated, it gives CASSRTGTNSGANVLTF. Supplemented by reference TRBV5-1 and TRBJ2-6, the full variable domain reads KAGVTQTPRYLIKTRGQQVTLSCSPISGHRSVSWYQQTPGQGLQFLFEYFSETQRNKGNFPGRFSGRQFSNSRSEMNVSTLELGDSALYLCASSRTGTNSGANVLTFGAGSRLTVL.

This chain joins TRBV20-1 and TRBJ2-3, with D perhaps assigned TRBD1 or TRBD2 (6 bases each). The CDR3 covers 16 residues. V was cut by 6 bases and J by 4 bases, with 23 bases left in between. Germline V CDR1 and CDR2: DFQATT, SNEGSKA (reference sequence). CDR3 residues: CSATGSPVGRSDTQYF. The CDR3 nucleotides read TGCAGTGCCACAGGGAGCCCTGTGGGGAGGTCAGATACGCAGTATTTT.

This rearrangement joins TRBV9 to TRBJ2-1, with 9 positions matching TRBD2. The CDR3 sequence is 15 residues long. V lost 2 bases to trimming and J lost 4 bases; unmatched junction nucleotides: 4. In germline, CDR1 is SGDLS, CDR2 YYNGEE. The CDR3 loop is CASSVSGGNYNEQFF. The CDR3 bases are TGTGCCAGCAGCGTCAGCGGGGGGAATTACAATGAGCAGTTCTTC. Based on the CDR3 plus reference TRBV9 and TRBJ2-1, the full variable domain is DSGVTQTPKHLITATGQRVTLRCSPRSGDLSVYWYQQSLDQGLQFLIQYYNGEERAKGNILERFSAQQFPDLHSELNLSSLELGDSALYFCASSVSGGNYNEQFFGPGTRLTVL.

V and J are TRBV28 and TRBJ1-4, with TRBD1 as a possible D gene (5 bases). V gave up 3 bases and J gave up 2 bases, with 22 bases separating them. Germline V gene sequence: CDR1 MDHEN, CDR2 SYDVKM. The CDR3 has 19 residues. The CDR3 reads CASSFNGPAGRDTNEKLFF. The CDR3 DNA reads TGTGCCAGCAGTTTTAATGGCCCCGCAGGGCGGGATACTAATGAAAAACTGTTTTTT.

The chain uses TRBV6-9 and TRBJ2-7; 7 bases fit TRBD2. The germline CDR1 and CDR2 sequences are MNHGY and SVAAGI. CDR3 size: 12 residues. The CDR3 bases are TGTGCGATGGGACGGGGGGACTACGAGCAGTACTTC. Translating it yields CAMGRGDYEQYF.